This T cell receptor (beta chain) was profiled in a study of response to subunit inactivated influenza vaccine. This CDR3 has 17 amino acids. The trim removed 5 bases at V and 3 bases at J, leaving 12 bases unmatched. Germline V gives CDR1 LNHNV, CDR2 YYDKDF (reference sequence). TCRdb independently ran MiXCR on the RT-PCR reads; one entry per CDR3 protein. The sample records over 800,000 distinct CDR3 sequences, 21% being singletons. The chain links TRBV15 to TRBJ2-1, with 8 bases lining up with TRBD2. The sample consisted of PBMCs from blood, taken roughly 5 days after vaccination. The sequence came from a man aged 50 to 59 who received an inactivated influenza vaccine. The CDR3: CATSQGSGRVVYNEQFF. The CDR3 region has the DNA TGTGCCACCAGCCAAGGGAGCGGGAGAGTTGTCTACAATGAGCAGTTCTTC. The whole variable domain, remainder taken from reference TRBV15 and TRBJ2-1, is DAMVIQNPRYQVTQFGKPVTLSCSQTLNHNVMYWYQQKSSQAPKLLFHYYDKDFNNEADTPDNFQSRRPNTSFCFLDIRSPGLGDTAMYLCATSQGSGRVVYNEQFFGPGTRLTVL.